The rows below give T cell receptor beta chains drawn from one sample of a study of post-analysis software for immune sequencing data. TCRdb re-called the PCR reads through MiXCR, storing one row per CDR3 protein. The sample includes a few hundred thousand distinct CDR3 sequences, roughly 35% seen only once; the top ten take about an eighth. Material for sequencing was blood. The receptors derive from a girl aged 5 to 17 with multiple sclerosis. Both conserved end residues are part of each CDR3. The order of the fields is J gene, clone size, V gene, CDR3 protein. Clone sizes are given selectively: once, few, many, or a class where the clone is expanded.

TRBJ2-1 few TRBV5-1 CASSLELNSEQFF
TRBJ2-7 once TRBV20-1 CSARGGTGKGEQYF
TRBJ1-2 NA TRBV6-6 CASTQDQTGNGYTF
TRBJ2-2 NA TRBV12-3/TRBV12-4 CASSYTGLRGPTGELFF
TRBJ2-3 few TRBV4-3 CASSQDAGGMTDTQYF
TRBJ1-2 few TRBV7-2 CATLVGYGYTF
TRBJ1-5 NA TRBV7-8 CASSLMGRNQPQHF
TRBJ2-1 many TRBV29-1 CSVVWGGGDYNEQFF
TRBJ1-6 few TRBV4-2 CASSQDLWTNSPLHF
TRBJ2-7 few TRBV7-2 CASSLGFRVAVVYEQYF
TRBJ1-2 few TRBV9 CASSVVAGAIGGYTF
TRBJ2-1 NA TRBV20-1 CSAPRDRAPSYNEQFF
TRBJ2-7 few TRBV11-2 CASSLDRGVPYEQYF
TRBJ1-2 few TRBV15 CATSRGTSRNYGYTF
TRBJ2-3 few TRBV24-1 CATSDLRAGGDTQYF
TRBJ1-6 NA TRBV14 CASSQDEAPLHF
TRBJ2-1 many TRBV15 CATSEYRDEQFF
TRBJ1-5 NA TRBV20-1 CSARDSQHNQPQHF
TRBJ2-5 NA TRBV7-9 CASSFGVVVSETQYF
TRBJ2-1 once TRBV14 CASSQEPGQGDNEQFF
TRBJ2-1 NA TRBV6-5 CASTRRSGEQFF
TRBJ1-2 NA TRBV28 CASSPRTFNNYGYTF
TRBJ1-1 NA TRBV29-1 CSVARYTEAFF
TRBJ2-1 few TRBV12-3/TRBV12-4 CASSFSGPLYNEQFF
TRBJ2-3 NA TRBV20-1 CSGKRGTSRDTQYF
TRBJ2-3 NA TRBV7-9 CASSSRLEGSDTQYF
TRBJ2-1 once TRBV6-5 CASSGLAGYNEQFF
TRBJ1-2 many TRBV29-1 CSVGQGYYGYTF
TRBJ2-5 NA TRBV6-6 CASSYSGKQETQYF
TRBJ1-2 NA TRBV12-3/TRBV12-4 CASSHRQTNYGYTF
TRBJ1-5 NA TRBV19 CASSPGQGPPVPQHF
TRBJ2-3 many TRBV5-1 CASSLGPSSGTDTQYF
TRBJ2-7 NA TRBV7-6 CASSPPPGQGGLGSSYEQYF
TRBJ2-1 NA TRBV24-1 CATSADPGLAGGTYNEQFF
TRBJ2-2 few TRBV7-9 CASSPPLGAKRGETGELFF
TRBJ2-5 few TRBV24-1 CATSDPQQGWETQYF
TRBJ2-5 once TRBV5-1 CASSLDTLIGEQYF
TRBJ2-7 few TRBV29-1 CSVEDLFGRQYF
TRBJ1-1 NA TRBV3-1 CASSPDSNQAFF
TRBJ1-6 NA TRBV5-6 CASSLIGSPLHF
TRBJ2-5 NA TRBV3-1 CASSQARGAQETQYF
TRBJ1-5 NA TRBV12-3/TRBV12-4 CASSLDQERDQPQHF
TRBJ2-1 few TRBV20-1 CSARDGGVNNEQFF
TRBJ1-2 NA TRBV5-1 CASCPSGEVDYGYTF
TRBJ1-2 NA TRBV12-3/TRBV12-4 CASDREGSNYGYTF
TRBJ2-5 NA TRBV3-1 CASSLSGLAGGPQETQYF
TRBJ1-2 once TRBV20-1 CSARFRTDGYTF
TRBJ2-7 few TRBV9 CASSPQAGHPYEQYF
TRBJ1-1 NA TRBV25-1 CASMSGDAEAFF
TRBJ1-5 few TRBV10-3 CAISEMGLGNQPQHF
TRBJ2-5 NA TRBV10-3 CAISDSGGPSGEQYF
TRBJ2-5 few TRBV4-3 CASSQGLLRDVPQETQYF
TRBJ2-6 NA TRBV7-6 CASSLESPDAAGANVLTF
TRBJ1-5 many TRBV21-1 CASSNGHGTLSNQPQHF
TRBJ2-7 NA TRBV12-3/TRBV12-4 CASSQDQGVSYEQYF